This is a list of T cell receptor beta chains from one sample in a study of blood T cells in healthy people across ages. TCRdb reanalysed the 5' RACE reads using MiXCR and keeps one entry per CDR3 protein. The repertoire has approximately 850,000 distinct CDR3 sequences, roughly 44% of them found once; the top ten carry about a fifth. Sequencing was performed on blood. The receptor source for this set is a man aged 55 to 70 in good health. Each CDR3 is given with its conserved first and last residue. The D gene is left open where the match is weak. Size is stated for part of the rows, as once, few or many counts, or as a class when the clone is expanded.

>TRBJ2-5|TRBV4-3|few|-
CASPGALGQTQYF
TGCGCCAGCCCTGGAGCGTTAGGCCAGACCCAGTACTTC
>TRBJ2-7|TRBV5-1|-|TRBD1
CASRGETGSNSYNEQYF
TGCGCCAGCAGGGGGGAGACAGGGAGCAACTCCTACAATGAGCAGTACTTC
>TRBJ2-3|TRBV2|-|TRBD2
CASSDPGLAGGRDTQYF
TGTGCCAGCAGTGACCCGGGACTAGCGGGGGGGCGAGATACGCAGTATTTT
>TRBJ2-1|TRBV6-2/TRBV6-3|-|TRBD2
CASRMISGDLLFF
TGTGCCAGCAGGATGATTAGCGGGGACCTTCTGTTCTTC
>TRBJ2-6|TRBV6-6|-|-
CASSYIQGSSGANVLTF
TGTGCCAGCAGTTACATCCAGGGAAGCTCTGGGGCCAACGTCCTGACTTTC
>TRBJ2-1|TRBV20-1|-|-
CSARAYRDRITKGNNEQFF
TGCAGTGCTAGAGCCTACCGAGACAGGATTACAAAAGGGAACAATGAGCAGTTCTTC
>TRBJ1-2|TRBV12-3/TRBV12-4|-|TRBD1
CASRLTGGKGYTF
TGTGCCAGCAGACTGACAGGGGGCAAAGGCTACACCTTC
>TRBJ2-1|TRBV2|once|-
CASSVGNERFF
TGTGCCAGCAGTGTTGGGAATGAGCGGTTCTTC
>TRBJ2-3|TRBV4-3|-|-
CASSHGRGNTQYF
TGCGCCAGCAGCCACGGGCGCGGGAATACGCAGTATTTT
>TRBJ2-4|TRBV28|-|-
CASSLITIGFAKNIQYF
TGTGCCAGCAGTTTAATTACTATCGGGTTTGCCAAAAACATTCAGTACTTC
>TRBJ2-3|TRBV2|-|TRBD2
CASRAGTSNTDTQYF
TGTGCCAGCAGAGCCGGGACTAGCAACACAGATACGCAGTATTTT
>TRBJ2-2|TRBV29-1|few|-
CSVTDGNTGELFF
TGCAGCGTTACTGACGGGAACACCGGGGAGCTGTTTTTT
>TRBJ1-2|TRBV20-1|many|-
CSARDLRDTYGYTF
TGCAGTGCTAGAGACCTCCGGGACACATATGGCTACACCTTC
>TRBJ2-3|TRBV18|-|-
CASSPPSVTDTQYF
TGTGCCAGCTCACCACCTTCAGTCACAGATACGCAGTATTTT
>TRBJ1-5|TRBV4-3|few|TRBD1
CASSQSGRDRDIVSYQPQHF
TGCGCCAGCAGCCAAAGTGGGCGGGACAGGGATATTGTTAGCTATCAGCCCCAGCATTTT
>TRBJ2-1|TRBV15|few|-
CATSRDLGNEQFF
TGTGCCACCAGCAGAGATCTAGGCAATGAGCAGTTCTTC
>TRBJ2-2|TRBV7-2|-|TRBD2
CASSFQAGAGTGELFF
TGTGCCAGCAGCTTTCAAGCGGGGGCGGGCACCGGGGAGCTGTTTTTT
>TRBJ1-2|TRBV20-1|-|-
CSAGRMGGYTF
TGCAGTGCCGGACGGATGGGGGGCTACACCTTC
>TRBJ2-7|TRBV29-1|-|-
CSVEWLGNEQYF
TGCAGCGTTGAGTGGTTAGGGAATGAGCAGTACTTC
>TRBJ1-2|TRBV29-1|-|TRBD1
CSGGDRNYGYTF
TGCAGCGGGGGGGACAGAAACTATGGCTACACCTTC
>TRBJ2-7|TRBV5-1|many|-
CASSYGNYEQYF
TGCGCCAGCAGCTACGGGAACTACGAGCAGTACTTC
>TRBJ2-7|TRBV4-3|-|-
CASSQGPATYEQYF
TGCGCCAGCAGCCAAGGTCCGGCTACCTACGAGCAGTACTTC
>TRBJ1-2|TRBV27|few|TRBD1
CASSTRTGNKNGYTF
TGTGCCAGCAGTACCAGGACAGGGAATAAGAATGGCTACACCTTC
>TRBJ2-5|TRBV14|-|-
CASSRSSMGETQYF
TGTGCCAGCAGCCGAAGTTCCATGGGAGAGACCCAGTACTTC
>TRBJ2-7|TRBV14|-|TRBD2
CASSHRGGKRDEQYF
TGTGCCAGCAGCCATCGGGGGGGCAAGAGAGATGAGCAGTACTTC
>TRBJ2-7|TRBV12-3/TRBV12-4|-|-
CASSLEGGGRNEQYF
TGTGCCAGCAGTCTAGAGGGGGGGGGCCGCAATGAGCAGTACTTC
>TRBJ2-3|TRBV5-1|-|TRBD2
CASSLRLADPTDTQYF
TGCGCCAGCAGCTTGCGACTAGCGGACCCCACAGATACGCAGTATTTT
>TRBJ2-7|TRBV14|-|-
CASSQWKGSPYEQYF
TGTGCCAGCAGCCAGTGGAAGGGCTCCCCCTACGAGCAGTACTTC
>TRBJ2-3|TRBV19|few|-
CASSIKVSQTQYF
TGTGCCAGTAGTATAAAGGTCAGCCAAACGCAGTATTTT
>TRBJ2-1|TRBV4-3|few|TRBD1
CASSQDGLWTGSNEQFF
TGCGCCAGCAGCCAAGACGGGCTATGGACAGGGAGCAATGAGCAGTTCTTC
>TRBJ1-5|TRBV12-3/TRBV12-4|-|-
CASSLSWGSNQPQHF
TGTGCCAGCAGTTTGAGTTGGGGCAGCAATCAGCCCCAGCATTTT
>TRBJ2-5|TRBV6-5|-|-
CASSYIGVGETQYF
TGTGCCAGCAGTTACATTGGGGTTGGAGAGACCCAGTACTTC